Sequencing of this T cell receptor beta chain was carried out in a study of human T cells and chemical hapten exposure. Study information: Sensitization used 2% DPC on about 2 cm by about 2 cm upper inner arm skin. Yields of TCR per sample differed, chiefly owing to small differences in pooled library volume.

Whole-study results and caveats: Compared with pre-sensitization or healthy control sets, expanded TCRs clustered more.

TCRdb itself ran the RACE reads through MiXCR, one entry per CDR3 protein. The sample contains 95,000 or so distinct CDR3 sequences, about an eighth of which appear only once. In the case of this clonotype: The target antigen is unknown.

Sample time point: patch test 2, 6 weeks after DPC sensitization. Treatment here: therapeutic diphenylcyclopropenone sensitization with weekly scalp DPC. Specimen: whole blood, collected in connection with sensitization to the hapten diphenylcyclopropenone (DPC). The sequence was collected from a middle-aged woman with alopecia areata. Some clones in this sample may be carry-over from other donors' samples.

The chain's CDR3 is CASSPGESVNEQFF. The CDR3, as DNA: TGTGCCAGCAGCCCCGGGGAAAGCGTTAATGAGCAGTTCTTC. This chain joins TRBV9 and TRBJ2-1; possibly TRBD2 for D (5 bases). Germline-derived CDR1 and CDR2 are SGDLS and YYNGEE. The V gene lost 4 bases and the J gene lost 7 bases, with 15 bases spanning the gap. The CDR3 loop spans 14 amino acids.